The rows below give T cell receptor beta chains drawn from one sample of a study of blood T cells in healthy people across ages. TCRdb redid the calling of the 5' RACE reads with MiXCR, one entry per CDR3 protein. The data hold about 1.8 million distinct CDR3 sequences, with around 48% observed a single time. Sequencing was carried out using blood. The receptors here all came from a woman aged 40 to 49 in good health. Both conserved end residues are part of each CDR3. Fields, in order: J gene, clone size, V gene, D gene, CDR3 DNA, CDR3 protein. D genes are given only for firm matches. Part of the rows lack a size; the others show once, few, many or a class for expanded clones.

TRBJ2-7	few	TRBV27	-	TGTGCCAGCAGTTTATACTCCGGGACAAGTGTAGCCTACGAGCAGTACTTC	CASSLYSGTSVAYEQYF
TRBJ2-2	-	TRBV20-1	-	TGCAGTGCTAGGTCCAGGGTATCGTCCGGGGAGCTGTTTTTT	CSARSRVSSGELFF
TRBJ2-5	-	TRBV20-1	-	TGCAGTGCTATAGCCACGGGACTTAGGGAGACCCAGTACTTC	CSAIATGLRETQYF
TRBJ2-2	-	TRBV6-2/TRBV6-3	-	TGTGCCAGCAGTTTCAGGGCGGTCGGGGAGCTGTTTTTT	CASSFRAVGELFF
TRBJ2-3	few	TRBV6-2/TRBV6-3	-	TGTGCCAGCACCGGGCGGGACGGACTCACAGATACGCAGTATTTT	CASTGRDGLTDTQYF
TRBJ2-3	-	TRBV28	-	TGTGCCAGCAGGAGGGGACTGCCTAGCACAGATACGCAGTATTTT	CASRRGLPSTDTQYF
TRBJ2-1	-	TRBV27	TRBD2	TGTGCCAGCAATGCGGGACTAGCGGGGGGCGACAATGAGCAGTTCTTC	CASNAGLAGGDNEQFF
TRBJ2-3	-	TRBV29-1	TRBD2	TGCAGCGTTGCAGCGGGGGGCCCCACAGATACGCAGTATTTT	CSVAAGGPTDTQYF
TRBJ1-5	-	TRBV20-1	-	TGCAGTGCTAGAGTTAGGACGTCAGGGTGGGGAATATACAGCAATCAGCCCCAGCATTTT	CSARVRTSGWGIYSNQPQHF
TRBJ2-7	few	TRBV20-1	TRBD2	TGCAGTGCTACCGGGGGGGCCCTCCAAGAGGCCCAGTACTTC	CSATGGALQEAQYF
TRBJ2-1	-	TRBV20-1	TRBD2	TGCAGTGCTAGACGCGGGACTAGCGTCAATGAGCAGTTCTTC	CSARRGTSVNEQFF
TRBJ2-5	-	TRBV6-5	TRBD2	TGTGCCAGCAGTTACTGGGGGGGACTAGATTCTGAGACCCAGTACTTC	CASSYWGGLDSETQYF
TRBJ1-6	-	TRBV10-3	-	TGTGCCATCAATGAGGGATTCCATTCACCCCTCCACTTT	CAINEGFHSPLHF
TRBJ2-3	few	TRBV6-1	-	TGTGCCAGTAGCGGACAGTTGGAGAATACGCAGTATTTT	CASSGQLENTQYF
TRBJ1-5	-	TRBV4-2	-	TGTGCCAGCAGCCAAGAGAGGGCCAACCCCACCCAGCATTTT	CASSQERANPTQHF
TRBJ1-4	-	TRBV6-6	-	TGTGCCAGCAGTTACTCGAACGGAAAACTGTTTTTT	CASSYSNGKLFF
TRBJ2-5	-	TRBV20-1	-	TGCAGTGCTAGTCAGGGCCTCCAGTACCAAGAGACCCAGTACTTC	CSASQGLQYQETQYF
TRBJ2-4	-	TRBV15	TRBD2	TGTGCCACCAGCAGAGTAGGACGGGGGGAGCAGTACTTC	CATSRVGRGEQYF
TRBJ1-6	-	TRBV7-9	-	TGTGCCACCCGACCCCCCATTCTGGGTCTCGGCCTCCACTTT	CATRPPILGLGLHF
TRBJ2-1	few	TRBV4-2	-	TGTGCCAGCGCCCCAAGGGATCAGGGGAGTGAGCAGTTCTTC	CASAPRDQGSEQFF
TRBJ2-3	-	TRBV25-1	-	TGTGCCAGCAAGAAACAGACCACAGATACGCAGTATTTT	CASKKQTTDTQYF
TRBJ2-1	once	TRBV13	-	TGTGCCGGCAGCTTACAGACGAACAATGAGCAGTTCTTC	CAGSLQTNNEQFF
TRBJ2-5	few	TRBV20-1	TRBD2	TGCAGTGCTAGAGGACTAGCGGGGGAGGAGACCCAGTACTTC	CSARGLAGEETQYF
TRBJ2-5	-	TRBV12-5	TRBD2	TGTGCTAGTGGTTTAGGTACGGCTAGCGGTTTGGAGACCCAGTACTTC	CASGLGTASGLETQYF
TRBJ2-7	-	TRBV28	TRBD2	TGTGCCAGCAGTTCCTCCGGGGCGGGGGACCATAATGAGCAGTACTTC	CASSSSGAGDHNEQYF
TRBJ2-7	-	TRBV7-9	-	TGTGCCAGCAGCTCTAGTGCCTGGGAGGACGAGCAGTACTTC	CASSSSAWEDEQYF
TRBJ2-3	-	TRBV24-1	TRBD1	TGTGCCACTAGTGATTTGCTTGGACAGGGGTCCACAGATACGCAGTATTTT	CATSDLLGQGSTDTQYF
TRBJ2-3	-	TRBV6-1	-	TGTGCCAGCAGGACAACCAGGGCAGATACGCAGTATTTT	CASRTTRADTQYF
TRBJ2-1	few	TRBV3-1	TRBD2	TGTGCCAGCAGCCAAAGGGGACTAGCCCATGAGCAGTTCTTC	CASSQRGLAHEQFF
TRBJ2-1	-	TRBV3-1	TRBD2	TGTGCCAGCAGCCAGCCGCCAGCGGGGGCGCCCGTTGAGCAGTTCTTC	CASSQPPAGAPVEQFF
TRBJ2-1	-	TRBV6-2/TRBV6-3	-	TGTGCCAGCAAGGGAGACGCGAATGAGCGGTTCTTC	CASKGDANERFF
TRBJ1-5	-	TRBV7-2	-	TGTGCCAGCAGCTTATTCGGGGGGCCATCACCTCAGCCCCAGCATTTT	CASSLFGGPSPQPQHF
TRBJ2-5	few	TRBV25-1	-	TGTGCCAGCACCTCCATAGCGGACGTTCCGGAGACCCAGTACTTC	CASTSIADVPETQYF
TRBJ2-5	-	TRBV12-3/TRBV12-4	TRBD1	TGTGCCAGCACGATGACAGGGGGCGAAGAGACCCAGTACTTC	CASTMTGGEETQYF
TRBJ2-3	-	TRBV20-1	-	TGCAGTGCTCGGACCGTCGTGGGGGATACGCAGTATTTT	CSARTVVGDTQYF
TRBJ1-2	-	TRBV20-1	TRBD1	TGCAGTGCTGAAGACAGGGGCTCGAATGGCTACACCTTC	CSAEDRGSNGYTF
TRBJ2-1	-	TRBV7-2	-	TGTGCCAGCAGCTTAGCCAGGGTCCATGAGCAGTTCTTC	CASSLARVHEQFF
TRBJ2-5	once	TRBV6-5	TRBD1	TGTGCCAGCTGTTACTCGCCGGGACAGAACCTCTTCCAAGAGACCCAGTACTTC	CASCYSPGQNLFQETQYF
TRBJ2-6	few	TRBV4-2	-	TGTGCCAGCAGCCAAGATACGGGGGGACAGGTATACTCTGGGGCCAACGTCCTGACTTTC	CASSQDTGGQVYSGANVLTF
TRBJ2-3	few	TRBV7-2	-	TGTGCCAGCAGCGGGTCGGGGGCGACGCAGTATTTT	CASSGSGATQYF
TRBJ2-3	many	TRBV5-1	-	TGCGCCAGCAGCTTGGGGGACAGCACAGATACGCAGTATTTT	CASSLGDSTDTQYF
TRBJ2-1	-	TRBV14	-	TGTGCCAGCAGCCAAGGGACAGTAGTCTATGAGACCCAGTTCTTC	CASSQGTVVYETQFF
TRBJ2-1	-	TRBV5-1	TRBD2	TGCGCCAGCAGCGGACTAGCGGGGTCCTCCTCCAACTCCTACAATGAGCAGTTCTTC	CASSGLAGSSSNSYNEQFF
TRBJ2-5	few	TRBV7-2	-	TGTGCCAGCAGCTCAGTGGCGAGAGAGACCCAGTACTTC	CASSSVARETQYF
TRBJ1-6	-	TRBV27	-	TGTGCCAGCAGTTTACGGACCGGTCCTTTGGAACCCCTCCACTTT	CASSLRTGPLEPLHF
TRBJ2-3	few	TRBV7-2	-	TGTGCCAGCAGCTTATTGTTAAGGACAGATACGCAGTATTTT	CASSLLLRTDTQYF
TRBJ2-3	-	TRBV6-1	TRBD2	TGTGCCAGCAGTGAACGTCCGAGCGGGATTAGCACAGATACGCAGTATTTT	CASSERPSGISTDTQYF
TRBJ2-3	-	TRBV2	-	TGTGCCAGCTCGAAGAGGAACCCAAATTTAAGCACAGATACGCAGTATTTT	CASSKRNPNLSTDTQYF
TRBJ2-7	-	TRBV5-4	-	TGTGCCAGCAGCTTGGGACACCCAACCTACGAGCAGTACTTC	CASSLGHPTYEQYF
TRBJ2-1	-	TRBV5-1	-	TGCGCCAGCAGCCTTCTCGCTAGTAGTCGGTCCCGGAGCTCCTACAATGAGCAGTTCTTC	CASSLLASSRSRSSYNEQFF
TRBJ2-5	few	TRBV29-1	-	TGCAGCGTTGAAGGTATCCAGGGACGAGCCATACAAGAGACCCAGTACTTC	CSVEGIQGRAIQETQYF